The entry below gives a single TCR beta chain sequence along with its context. A read error may account for a junction end that differs from germline. The data belong to a study of T cells in Graves' hyperthyroidism and ophthalmopathy. CDR1 and CDR2 (germline): SEHNR, FQNEAQ (reference sequence). This CDR3 has 12 residues. Absent ophthalmopathy progression within 18 months defined stable Graves' hyperthyroidism. Orbital computed tomography, thyroid ultrasound, serum thyroxine and TRAb, and clinical symptoms together informed the diagnoses. RNA transcripts were the template for amplifying TCR beta CDR3 regions. A first-round RT-PCR of the TCR CDR3 used the HTBI primer set. TCRdb re-called the multiplex PCR reads through MiXCR, storing one row per CDR3 protein. The sample has roughly 710,000 distinct CDR3 sequences, about 35% seen once.

This receptor was obtained from a woman between 40 and 50 years old with Graves' hyperthyroidism. Material for sequencing was blood. V gene TRBV7-9 combines with J gene TRBJ1-6, with D unclear. The CDR3 is CAGSPPSRPLHF. CDR3 nucleotide sequence: TGTGCCGGCAGCCCGCCGTCTCGTCCCCTCCACTTT.